The next 27 T cell receptor beta chains were all read from a single sample in a study of T cell responses to AZD1222 COVID-19 vaccine. Generated by immunoSEQ multiplex PCR, the TCRdb table keeps only in-frame clones and is missing some. The sample yields 180,000 or so clones, approximately 94% seen once. Sequenced here: peripheral blood, sampled on day 0 of AZD1222 vaccination. The source is an adult in good health.

The table lists this clone with a count of one. The chain is built from TRBV5-6 and TRBJ2-5, with 7 bases aligning to TRBD2. The CDR3 is 16 amino acids. Germline CDR1 and CDR2: SGHDT and YYEEEE. V shed 3 bases, J shed 2 bases, and the junction held 10 bases outside the gene matches. CDR3 bases: TGTGCCAGCAGCTCCAACTTTCAGGGAGGGCAAGAGACCCAGTACTTC. Amino acids: CASSSNFQGGQETQYF.

Regarding this clone: The junction departs from the called germline gene at one end, perhaps through a read error. The chain links TRBV19 to TRBJ2-4; D is unresolved. The CDR3 is 16 residues long. Germline assignment: CDR1 LNHDA and CDR2 SQIVND (reference sequence). The CDR3 here is CPSIIKNDSAKNIQYF. The CDR3 nucleotides are TGTCCCAGTATAATAAAAAACGACTCGGCCAAAAACATTCAGTACTTC.

The chain combines TRBV5-4 with TRBJ2-5, with D uncertain. Trimming shortened V by 4 bases and J by 4 bases, and 11 bases separated the two germline ends. This CDR3 spans 13 amino acids. CDR1 is SGHNT and CDR2 is YYREEE in the germline V gene (reference sequence). This chain's CDR3 is CASSRPGSETQYF. CDR3 DNA: TGTGCCAGCAGCCGTCCTGGGTCAGAGACCCAGTACTTC.

The chain joins TRBV29-1 to TRBJ2-1; TRBD2 agrees at 14 bases. CDR3 size: 18 residues. Per germline, CDR1 SQVTM and CDR2 ANQGSEA. V shed 4 bases, J shed 2 bases, and the junction held 10 bases outside the gene matches. DNA of the CDR3: TGCAGCGTTGGGCTAGGGACTAGCGGGAGTGTCGCCTACAATGAGCAGTTCTTC. Translation gives CSVGLGTSGSVAYNEQFF.

This chain links TRBV23-1 with TRBJ1-1; D unclear. TRBV23-1 is an ORF for which the function is uncertain. The CDR3 contains 18 residues. Trimming pared 0 bases from V and 0 bases from J, leaving 17 bases between. CDR3 in amino acids: CASSQSPFEAVLNTEAFF. CDR3 bases: TGCGCCAGCAGTCAATCTCCCTTCGAGGCAGTTTTGAACACTGAAGCTTTCTTT.

J is TRBJ1-1 and V is TRBV14, with 7 bases identical to TRBD1. The germline CDR1 and CDR2 sequences are SGHDN and FVKESK. Trimming removed 4 bases from V and 0 bases from J; junction bases left unmatched: 5. The CDR3 extends over 15 amino acids. The CDR3 here is CASSRWTGLNTEAFF. In nucleotides, the CDR3 is TGTGCCAGCAGCCGATGGACAGGACTGAACACTGAAGCTTTCTTT.

The J gene is TRBJ1-2, the V gene TRBV20-1; D is undetermined. Deletions cut 3 bases from V and 4 bases from J, with 24 bases between. The CDR3 has 17 residues. From germline, CDR1 is DFQATT and CDR2 SNEGSKA (reference sequence). DNA of the CDR3: TGCAGTGCTAGTCAGACACAAGATACGACCTTTTTCTATGGCTACACCTTC. Protein sequence: CSASQTQDTTFFYGYTF.

The rearrangement links TRBV5-1 to TRBJ1-1; perhaps TRBD1 as D (5 bases). V lost 6 bases and J lost 2, with 14 bases in between. The CDR3 extends over 14 amino acids. Per the germline V gene, CDR1 is SGHRS and CDR2 is YFSETQ. DNA for the CDR3: TGCGCCAGCACCCCGGCCCAGGGAAACACTGAAGCTTTCTTT. This translates into CASTPAQGNTEAFF.

The V gene is TRBV28, the J gene TRBJ2-7; either TRBD1 or TRBD2 may fit D (5 bases each). Trimming stripped 3 bases from V and 3 bases from J, with 18 bases between. Germline V lookup: CDR1 MDHEN, CDR2 SYDVKM. The CDR3 is 16 amino acids. The CDR3: CASSLGVQGPNYEQYF. The CDR3 DNA sequence: TGTGCCAGCAGTTTGGGAGTCCAGGGCCCAAACTACGAGCAGTACTTC.

This clone was detected only once. The chain combines TRBV15 with TRBJ1-1; D gene ambiguous. This CDR3 spans 13 amino acids. V was clipped by 7 bases and J by 2 bases, with 11 bases between them. Germline CDR1 and CDR2: LNHNV and YYDKDF (reference sequence). CDR3 residues: CATTTGFNTEAFF. In nucleotides, the CDR3 is TGTGCCACCACCACGGGTTTCAACACTGAAGCTTTCTTT.

The J gene is TRBJ2-7, the V gene TRBV28, with 8 bases aligning to TRBD1. The CDR3 extends over 16 amino acids. CDR1 and CDR2 from the germline V gene are MDHEN and SYDVKM. The junction had 11 bases not matched to a gene; V was cut back by 6 bases and J by 1 base. DNA of the CDR3: TGTGCCAGCAGGCCGGACAGGGTCCATTCGTCCTACGAGCAGTACTTC. Protein product: CASRPDRVHSSYEQYF. Looking up the rest from reference TRBV28 and TRBJ2-7 gives the full variable domain: DVKVTQSSRYLVKRTGEKVFLECVQDMDHENMFWYRQDPGLGLRLIYFSYDVKMKEKGDIPEGYSVSREKKERFSLILESASTNQTSMYLCASRPDRVHSSYEQYFGPGTRLTVT.

CDR3 sequence reads: CASSGSERANTEAFF. In DNA form, the CDR3 reads TGCGCCAGCAGCGGCTCTGAGCGTGCGAACACTGAAGCTTTCTTT. The rearrangement joins TRBV5-1 to TRBJ1-1; no firm D call. There are 15 residues in the CDR3. CDR1 SGHRS and CDR2 YFSETQ come from the germline V gene. The V end was cut by 4 bases, the J end by 1 base, with 14 bases between.

Here the CDR3 reads CASSFSGARGYTF. CDR3 DNA sequence: TGTGCCAGCAGTTTTTCGGGGGCGCGGGGCTACACCTTC. The chain links TRBV12-3 or TRBV12-4 to TRBJ1-2; D possibly corresponds to TRBD1 (6 bases). V lost 3 bases, J lost 8 bases, and 13 bases lay in between. CDR3 size: 13 residues.

V and J are TRBV6-1 and TRBJ2-5; 7 positions agree with TRBD1. Germline lookup yields CDR1 MNHNS and CDR2 SASEGT. J gave up 1 base and V 1 base, and 12 bases lay outside the gene matches. The CDR3 length is 18 residues. The CDR3, as DNA: TGTGCCAGCAGTGAAGAGATTCCGGGACAGTTAACCCAAGAGACCCAGTACTTC. Encoded protein: CASSEEIPGQLTQETQYF.

V and J are TRBV2 and TRBJ1-2; D not certain. CDR1 and CDR2 (germline): SNHLY, FYNNEI. This CDR3 region has 12 residues. V shed 5 bases and J shed 2 bases, with 6 bases lying between them. In DNA form, the CDR3 reads TGTGCCAGCAGTTTGACAAACTATGGCTACACCTTC. This codes for CASSLTNYGYTF.

This sequence joins TRBV29-1 and TRBJ1-2; D is perhaps TRBD1 (5 bases). The CDR3 has 13 residues. The V end was cut by 6 bases, the J end by 4 bases, with 15 bases between. The germline CDR1 and CDR2 sequences are SQVTM and ANQGSEA. The CDR3 region is CSVGPGEGYGYTF. CDR3 sequence (DNA): TGCAGCGTAGGACCGGGGGAAGGCTATGGCTACACCTTC.

J is TRBJ2-1 and V is TRBV5-4; 15 bases line up with TRBD2. Trimming took 4 bases from V and 5 from J; bases not matched to a gene: 4. The CDR3 consists of 16 residues. Germline-derived CDR1 and CDR2 are SGHNT and YYREEE (reference sequence). Here the CDR3 DNA reads TGTGCCAGCAGCCTGGGACTAGCGGGAGGTGACAATGAGCAGTTCTTC. Protein: CASSLGLAGGDNEQFF.

This rearrangement joins TRBV27 to TRBJ2-7; 8 bases line up with TRBD2. V was clipped by 6 bases and J by 2 bases; unmatched bases: 12. There are 16 residues in the CDR3. Germline V gene lookup returns CDR1 MNHEY and CDR2 SMNVEV (reference sequence). CDR3 nucleotides: TGTGCCAGCAGCCCCTCCGGGGGGGAGGTACCCTACGAGCAGTACTTC. As protein: CASSPSGGEVPYEQYF.

This clone was picked up a small number of times. This chain joins TRBV11-2 and TRBJ1-6; 7 nucleotides agree with TRBD1. V lost 0 bases and J lost 6; bases outside the gene matches: 5. Germline V gives CDR1 SGHAT, CDR2 FQNNGV. This CDR3 is 16 amino acids long. CDR3 sequence reads: CASSLEAGGSNSPLHF. In nucleotides, the CDR3 is TGTGCCAGCAGCTTAGAGGCAGGGGGGAGTAATTCACCCCTCCACTTT.

This chain joins TRBV5-1 and TRBJ1-2; 7 bases align to TRBD1. The CDR3 sequence is 13 residues long. V was clipped by 4 bases and J by 5 bases; unmatched bases: 5. Germline V gene lookup returns CDR1 SGHRS and CDR2 YFSETQ. DNA of the CDR3: TGCGCCAGCAGCGGGGACAGTTGGTATGGCTACACCTTC. This codes for CASSGDSWYGYTF. Based on the CDR3 plus reference TRBV5-1 and TRBJ1-2, the full variable domain is KAGVTQTPRYLIKTRGQQVTLSCSPISGHRSVSWYQQTPGQGLQFLFEYFSETQRNKGNFPGRFSGRQFSNSRSEMNVSTLELGDSALYLCASSGDSWYGYTFGSGTRLTVV.

This chain uses TRBV19 with TRBJ1-3; 9 nucleotides agree with TRBD1. Germline V gene lookup returns CDR1 LNHDA and CDR2 SQIVND (reference sequence). Trimming took 4 bases from V and 0 from J; bases not matched to a gene: 13. The CDR3 is 19 residues long. The CDR3 DNA sequence: TGTGCCAGTAGTACTGCCGGGACAGGGACTATGAGCTCTGGAAACACCATATATTTT. It is translated as CASSTAGTGTMSSGNTIYF.

CDR3 DNA sequence: TGTGCCAGCAGCCTCGATCTCTACGAGCAGTACTTC. Protein product: CASSLDLYEQYF. The chain links TRBV7-2 to TRBJ2-7; D call uncertain. V dropped 5 bases and J dropped 3 bases, with 8 bases sitting between them. The CDR3 is made up of 12 amino acids. The germline gives CDR1 SGHTA, CDR2 FQGNSA.

The chain is built from TRBV7-8 and TRBJ2-7, with 14 bases lining up with TRBD2. CDR3 length: 17 residues. The germline V gene has CDR1 SGHVS and CDR2 FQNEAQ. V was pared by 5 bases and J by 1 base, with 7 bases of the junction left unmatched. The CDR3 DNA is TGTGCCAGCAGCCAGGGACTAGCGGGAGTCCTTTCCTACGAGCAGTACTTC. This encodes CASSQGLAGVLSYEQYF.

About this clone: This CDR3 is also generated by other DNA sequences in the sample. The chain uses TRBV9 and TRBJ1-2; 11 positions agree with TRBD1. V shed 2 bases, J shed 4 bases, and the junction held 1 base outside the gene matches. There are 14 residues in the CDR3. Per the germline V gene, CDR1 is SGDLS and CDR2 is YYNGEE. CDR3 nucleotide sequence: TGTGCCAGCAGCGTCGGGACAGGGGGCTATGGCTACACCTTC. Translating it yields CASSVGTGGYGYTF. Based on the CDR3 plus reference TRBV9 and TRBJ1-2, the full variable domain is DSGVTQTPKHLITATGQRVTLRCSPRSGDLSVYWYQQSLDQGLQFLIQYYNGEERAKGNILERFSAQQFPDLHSELNLSSLELGDSALYFCASSVGTGGYGYTFGSGTRLTVV.

The rearrangement joins TRBV5-1 to TRBJ2-1; 9 positions agree with TRBD2. The germline V gene has CDR1 SGHRS and CDR2 YFSETQ. With V trimmed by 4 bases and J by 0 bases, 2 bases remained unmatched. This CDR3 is built from 15 residues. The CDR3, as DNA: TGCGCCAGCAGCATTAGCGGGAGCTCCTACAATGAGCAGTTCTTC. As protein: CASSISGSSYNEQFF.

The chain uses TRBV18 and TRBJ2-1; 14 nucleotides line up with TRBD2. With V trimmed by 0 bases and J by 0 bases, 1 base remained unmatched. This CDR3 has 18 residues. The germline V gene has CDR1 KGHSH and CDR2 LQKENI. CDR3 loop: CASSPPGLAGGSYNEQFF. In DNA form, the CDR3 reads TGTGCCAGCTCACCACCAGGACTAGCGGGGGGCTCCTACAATGAGCAGTTCTTC.

CDR3 coding DNA: TGTGCCAGCAGCCAAGTAATGAGGTACACTGAAGCTTTCTTT. Amino acids: CASSQVMRYTEAFF. The gene calls are TRBV3-1 (or the pseudogene TRBV3-2) and TRBJ1-1; D is uncertain. The CDR3 loop spans 14 amino acids. The V and J ends lost 1 base and 3 bases respectively, with 9 bases between them. Germline V gene sequence: CDR1 LGHDT, CDR2 YNNKEL (reference sequence).